This TCR beta chain was observed in a study of CD4+ T cells in melanoma. Points from the study as a whole: CD8+ T cell, macrophage and B cell function reportedly correlated with neoantigen-specific CD4+ T cells. Neoantigen-specific CD4+ T cells in melanoma reportedly had diverse differentiation states.

The ends were cut back, 5 bases at V and 5 bases at J, with 11 bases in the middle. The CDR3 has 13 residues. Looked up from germline, CDR1 is SGHVS and CDR2 is FQNEAQ. Comment on this clone: Its antigen is unknown.

Sequencing used immunoSEQ multiplex PCR; TCRdb keeps in-frame clones, though not all of them. Seen here are 9,000 to 10,000 clones, over 60% observed once, and the top ten hold 24%. The sample was tumor tissue. The chain combines TRBV7-8 with TRBJ2-3, with D maybe TRBD1 (6 bases). This TCR derives from a human donor with melanoma. CDR3 region: CASSSPRGDTQYF. Here the CDR3 DNA reads TGTGCCAGCAGCAGCCCCAGGGGAGATACGCAGTATTTT.